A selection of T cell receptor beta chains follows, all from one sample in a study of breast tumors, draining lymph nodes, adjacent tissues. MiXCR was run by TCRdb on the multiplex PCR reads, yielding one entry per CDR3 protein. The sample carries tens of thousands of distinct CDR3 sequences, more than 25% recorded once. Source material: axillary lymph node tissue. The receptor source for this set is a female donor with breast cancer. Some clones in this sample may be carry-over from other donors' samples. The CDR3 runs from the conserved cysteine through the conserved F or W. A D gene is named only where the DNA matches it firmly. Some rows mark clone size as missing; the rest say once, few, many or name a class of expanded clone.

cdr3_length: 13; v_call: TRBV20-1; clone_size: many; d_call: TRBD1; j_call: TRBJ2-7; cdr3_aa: CSASRDRAYEQYF; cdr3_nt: TGCAGTGCCAGCCGGGACAGGGCCTACGAGCAGTACTTC
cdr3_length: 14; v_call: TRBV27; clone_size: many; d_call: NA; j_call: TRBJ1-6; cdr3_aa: CASSFDSGNSPLHF; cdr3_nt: TGTGCCAGCAGTTTCGATAGCGGCAATTCACCCCTCCACTTT
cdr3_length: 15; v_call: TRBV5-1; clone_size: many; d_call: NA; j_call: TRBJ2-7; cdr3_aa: CASSLVASETYEQYF; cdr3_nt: TGCGCCAGCAGCTTGGTCGCTAGCGAAACCTACGAGCAGTACTTC
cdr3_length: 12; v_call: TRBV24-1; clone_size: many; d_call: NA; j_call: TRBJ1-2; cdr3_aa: CATLDRNYGYTF; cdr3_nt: TGTGCCACCTTAGACAGGAACTATGGCTACACCTTC
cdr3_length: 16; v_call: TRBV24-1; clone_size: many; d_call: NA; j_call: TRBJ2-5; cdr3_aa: CATSDFGVGGQETQYF; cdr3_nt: TGTGCCACCAGTGATTTCGGGGTCGGCGGTCAAGAGACCCAGTACTTC
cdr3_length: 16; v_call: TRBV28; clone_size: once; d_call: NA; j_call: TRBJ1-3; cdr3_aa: CTSKREGGRSGNTIYF; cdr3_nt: TGTACCAGCAAGAGAGAGGGAGGTCGCTCTGGAAACACCATATATTTT
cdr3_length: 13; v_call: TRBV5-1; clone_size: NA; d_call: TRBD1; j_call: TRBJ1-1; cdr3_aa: CASSTGVGTEAFF; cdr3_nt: TGCGCCAGCAGCACAGGGGTGGGGACTGAAGCTTTCTTT
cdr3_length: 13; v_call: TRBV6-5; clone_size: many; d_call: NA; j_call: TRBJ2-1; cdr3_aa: CASSRSLQQGQFF; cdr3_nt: TGTGCCAGCAGCAGATCATTGCAGCAGGGACAGTTCTTC
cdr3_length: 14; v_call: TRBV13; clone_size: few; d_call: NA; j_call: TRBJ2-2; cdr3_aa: CASSRSRTTGELFF; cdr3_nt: TGTGCCAGCAGCCGAAGCAGAACCACCGGGGAGCTGTTTTTT
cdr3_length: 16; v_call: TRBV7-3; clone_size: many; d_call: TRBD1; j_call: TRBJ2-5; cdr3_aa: CASSSAGTGRGETQYF; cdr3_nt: TGTGCCAGCAGCTCAGCCGGGACAGGGAGGGGAGAGACCCAGTACTTC
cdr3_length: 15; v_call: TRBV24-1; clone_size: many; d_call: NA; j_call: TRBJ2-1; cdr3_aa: CATSDGLSSYNEQFF; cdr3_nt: TGTGCCACCAGTGACGGCCTTAGCTCCTACAATGAGCAGTTCTTC
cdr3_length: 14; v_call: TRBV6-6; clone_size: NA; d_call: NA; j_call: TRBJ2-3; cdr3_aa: CASSSGGEGRSQYF; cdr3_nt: TGTGCCAGCAGTTCGGGCGGAGAGGGGCGGTCGCAGTATTTT
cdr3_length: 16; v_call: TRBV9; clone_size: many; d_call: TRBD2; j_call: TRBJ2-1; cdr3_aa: CASSVGIAGGENEQFF; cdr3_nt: TGTGCCAGCAGCGTAGGGATAGCGGGAGGGGAAAATGAGCAGTTCTTC
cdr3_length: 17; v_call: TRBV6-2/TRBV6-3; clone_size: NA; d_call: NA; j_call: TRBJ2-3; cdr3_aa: CASSHSITGKSTDTQYF; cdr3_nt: TGTGCCAGCAGTCACTCGATCACCGGGAAGAGCACAGATACGCAGTATTTT
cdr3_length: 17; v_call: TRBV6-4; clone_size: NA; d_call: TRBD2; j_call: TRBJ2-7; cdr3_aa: CATSDSQPAGGTYEQYF; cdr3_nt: TGTGCCACCAGTGACTCCCAGCCAGCGGGAGGAACATACGAGCAGTACTTC
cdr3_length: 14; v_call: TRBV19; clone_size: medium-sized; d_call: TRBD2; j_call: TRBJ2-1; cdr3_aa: CASKLAGINNEQFF; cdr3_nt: TGTGCCAGTAAACTAGCGGGTATCAACAATGAGCAGTTCTTC
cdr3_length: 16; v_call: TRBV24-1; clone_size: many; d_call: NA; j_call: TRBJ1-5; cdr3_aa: CAIGGSGARDNQPQHF; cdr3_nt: TGTGCCATCGGGGGGTCAGGGGCGCGTGACAATCAGCCCCAGCATTTT
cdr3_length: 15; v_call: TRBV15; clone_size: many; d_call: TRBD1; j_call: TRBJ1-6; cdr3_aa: CATSRGGQGDSPLHF; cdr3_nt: TGTGCCACCAGCAGGGGTGGACAGGGGGATTCACCCCTCCACTTT
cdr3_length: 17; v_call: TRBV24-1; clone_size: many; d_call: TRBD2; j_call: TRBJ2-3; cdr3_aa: CATSGAELAGVTDTQYF; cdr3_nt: TGTGCCACCAGCGGCGCTGAACTAGCGGGAGTCACAGATACGCAGTATTTT
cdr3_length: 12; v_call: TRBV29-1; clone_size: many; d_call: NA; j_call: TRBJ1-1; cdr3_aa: CSVLVVNTEAFF; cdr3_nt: TGCAGCGTTCTGGTGGTTAACACTGAAGCTTTCTTT
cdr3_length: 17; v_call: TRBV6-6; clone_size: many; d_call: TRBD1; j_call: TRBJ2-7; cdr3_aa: CASSLPPGQGRGFEQYF; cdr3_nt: TGTGCCAGCAGTTTACCCCCCGGACAGGGAAGAGGATTCGAGCAGTACTTC
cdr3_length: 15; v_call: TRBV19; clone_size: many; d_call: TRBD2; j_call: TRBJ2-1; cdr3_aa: CASRIAGGNVNEQFF; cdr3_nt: TGTGCCAGTAGGATAGCGGGCGGGAATGTTAATGAGCAGTTCTTC
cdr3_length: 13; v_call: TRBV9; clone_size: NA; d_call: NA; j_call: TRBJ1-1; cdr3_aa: CASSVQGSTEAFF; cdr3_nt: TGTGCCAGCAGCGTGCAGGGGAGCACTGAAGCTTTCTTT
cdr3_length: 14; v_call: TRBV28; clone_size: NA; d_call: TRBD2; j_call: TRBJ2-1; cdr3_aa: CASSLRGGDNEQFF; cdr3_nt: TGTGCCAGCAGTTTAAGGGGAGGGGACAATGAGCAGTTCTTC
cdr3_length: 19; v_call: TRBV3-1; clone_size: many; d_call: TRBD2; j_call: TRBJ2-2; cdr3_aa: CASSQDQLAGWGNTGELFF; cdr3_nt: TGTGCCAGCAGCCAAGATCAGCTAGCGGGGTGGGGGAACACCGGGGAGCTGTTTTTT
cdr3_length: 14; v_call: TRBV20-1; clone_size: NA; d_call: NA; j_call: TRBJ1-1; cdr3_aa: CSAKPQVWNTEAFF; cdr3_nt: TGCAGTGCTAAGCCACAGGTTTGGAACACTGAAGCTTTCTTT
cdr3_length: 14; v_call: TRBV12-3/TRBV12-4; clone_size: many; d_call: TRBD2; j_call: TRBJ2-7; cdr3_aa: CASSPRSGSYEQYF; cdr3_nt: TGTGCCAGCAGTCCGAGGAGCGGGAGCTACGAGCAGTACTTC
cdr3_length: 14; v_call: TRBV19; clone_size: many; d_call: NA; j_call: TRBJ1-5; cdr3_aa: CASSHQTGNQPQHF; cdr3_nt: TGTGCCAGTAGTCATCAAACTGGCAATCAGCCCCAGCATTTT
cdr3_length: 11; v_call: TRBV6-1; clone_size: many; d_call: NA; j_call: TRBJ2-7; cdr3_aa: CASMRTYEQYF; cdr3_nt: TGTGCCAGCATGCGGACTTACGAGCAGTACTTC
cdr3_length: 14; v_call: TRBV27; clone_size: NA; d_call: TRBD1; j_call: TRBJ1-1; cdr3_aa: CASSWGGTGTEAFF; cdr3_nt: TGTGCCAGCAGCTGGGGAGGGACAGGAACTGAAGCTTTCTTT